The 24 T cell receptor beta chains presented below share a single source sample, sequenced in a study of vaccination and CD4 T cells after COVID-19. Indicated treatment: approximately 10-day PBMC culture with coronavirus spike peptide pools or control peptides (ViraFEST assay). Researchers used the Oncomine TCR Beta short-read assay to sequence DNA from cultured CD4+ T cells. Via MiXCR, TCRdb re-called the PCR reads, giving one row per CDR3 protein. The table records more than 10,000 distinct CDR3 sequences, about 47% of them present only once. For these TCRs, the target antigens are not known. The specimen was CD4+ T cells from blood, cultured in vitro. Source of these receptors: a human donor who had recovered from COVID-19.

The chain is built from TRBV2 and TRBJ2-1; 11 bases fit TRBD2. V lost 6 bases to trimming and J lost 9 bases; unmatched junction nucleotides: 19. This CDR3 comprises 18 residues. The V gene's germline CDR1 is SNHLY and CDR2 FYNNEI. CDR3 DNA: TGTGCCAGCAGGAAGAGTGGTAGCGGGAGGGCCGCGGGGCCTGAGCAGTTCTTC. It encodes CASRKSGSGRAAGPEQFF. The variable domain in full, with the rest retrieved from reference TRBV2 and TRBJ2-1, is EPEVTQTPSHQVTQMGQEVILRCVPISNHLYFYWYRQILGQKVEFLVSFYNNEISEKSEIFDDQFSVERPDGSNFTLKIRSTKLEDSAMYFCASRKSGSGRAAGPEQFFGPGTRLTVL.

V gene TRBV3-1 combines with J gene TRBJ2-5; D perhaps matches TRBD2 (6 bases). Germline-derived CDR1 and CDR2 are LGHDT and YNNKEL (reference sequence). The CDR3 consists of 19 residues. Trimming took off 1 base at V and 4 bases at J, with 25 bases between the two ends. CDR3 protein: CASSQVSQGIMGGRETQYF. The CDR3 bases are TGTGCCAGCAGCCAAGTCAGCCAGGGTATCATGGGAGGACGAGAGACCCAGTACTTC.

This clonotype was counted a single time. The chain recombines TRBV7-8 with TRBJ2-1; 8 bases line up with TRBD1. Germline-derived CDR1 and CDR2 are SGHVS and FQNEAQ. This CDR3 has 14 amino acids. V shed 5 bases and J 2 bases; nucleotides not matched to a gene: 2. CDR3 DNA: TGTGCCAGCAGCGACAGGGGTCCCTACAATGAGCAGTTCTTC. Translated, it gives CASSDRGPYNEQFF. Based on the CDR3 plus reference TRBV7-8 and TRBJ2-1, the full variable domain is GAGVSQSPRYKVAKRGQDVALRCDPISGHVSLFWYQQALGQGPEFLTYFQNEAQLDKSGLPSDRFFAERPEGSVSTLKIQRTQQEDSAVYLCASSDRGPYNEQFFGPGTRLTVL.

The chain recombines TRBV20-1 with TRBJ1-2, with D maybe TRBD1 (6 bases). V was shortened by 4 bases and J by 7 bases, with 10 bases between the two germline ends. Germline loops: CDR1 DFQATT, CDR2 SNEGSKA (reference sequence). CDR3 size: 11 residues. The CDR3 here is CSAIGGPGYTF. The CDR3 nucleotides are TGCAGTGCTATCGGGGGGCCTGGCTACACCTTC.

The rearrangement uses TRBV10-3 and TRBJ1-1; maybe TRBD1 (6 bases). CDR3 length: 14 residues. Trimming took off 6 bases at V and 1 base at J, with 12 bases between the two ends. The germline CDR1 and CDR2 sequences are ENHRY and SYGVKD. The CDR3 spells CAIRTTGKNTEAFF. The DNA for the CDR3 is TGTGCCATCAGAACAACAGGGAAGAACACTGAAGCTTTCTTT.

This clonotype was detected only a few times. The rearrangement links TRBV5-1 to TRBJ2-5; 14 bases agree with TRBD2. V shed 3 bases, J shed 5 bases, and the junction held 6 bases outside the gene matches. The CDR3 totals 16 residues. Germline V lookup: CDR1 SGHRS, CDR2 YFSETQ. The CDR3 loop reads CASSYGTSGRDETQYF. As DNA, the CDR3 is TGCGCCAGCAGCTATGGGACTAGCGGGAGAGACGAGACCCAGTACTTC.

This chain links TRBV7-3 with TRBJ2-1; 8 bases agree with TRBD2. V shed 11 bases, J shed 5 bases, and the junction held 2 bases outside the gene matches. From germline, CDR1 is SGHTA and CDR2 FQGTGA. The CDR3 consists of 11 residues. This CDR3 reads CASGGDNEQFF. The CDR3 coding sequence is TGTGCCTCCGGGGGGGACAATGAGCAGTTCTTC.

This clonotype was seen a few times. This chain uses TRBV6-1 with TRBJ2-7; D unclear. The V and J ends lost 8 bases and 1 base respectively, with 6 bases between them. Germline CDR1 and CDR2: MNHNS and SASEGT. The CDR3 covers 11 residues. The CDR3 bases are TGTGCCAGCCGCACATCCTACGAGCAGTACTTC. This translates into CASRTSYEQYF.

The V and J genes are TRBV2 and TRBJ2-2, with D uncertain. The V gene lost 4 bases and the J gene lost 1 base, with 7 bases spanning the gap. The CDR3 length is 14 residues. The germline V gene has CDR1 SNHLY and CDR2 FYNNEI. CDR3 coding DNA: TGTGCCAGCAGTGTTTCGGTGAACACCGGGGAGCTGTTTTTT. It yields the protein CASSVSVNTGELFF.

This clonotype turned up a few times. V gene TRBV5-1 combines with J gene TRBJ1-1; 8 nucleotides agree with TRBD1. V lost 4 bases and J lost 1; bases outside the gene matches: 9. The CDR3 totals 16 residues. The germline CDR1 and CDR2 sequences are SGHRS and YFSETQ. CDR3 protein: CASSAQGAGGNTEAFF. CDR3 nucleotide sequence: TGCGCCAGCAGCGCCCAGGGGGCAGGGGGGAACACTGAAGCTTTCTTT.

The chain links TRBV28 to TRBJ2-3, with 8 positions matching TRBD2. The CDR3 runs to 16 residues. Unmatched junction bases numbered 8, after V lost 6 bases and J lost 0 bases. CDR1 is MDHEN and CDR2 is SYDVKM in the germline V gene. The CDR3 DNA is TGTGCCAGCAGCAGAGGACTAGCCTGGAGCACAGATACGCAGTATTTT. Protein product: CASSRGLAWSTDTQYF. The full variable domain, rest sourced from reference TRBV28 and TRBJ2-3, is DVKVTQSSRYLVKRTGEKVFLECVQDMDHENMFWYRQDPGLGLRLIYFSYDVKMKEKGDIPEGYSVSREKKERFSLILESASTNQTSMYLCASSRGLAWSTDTQYFGPGTRLTVL.

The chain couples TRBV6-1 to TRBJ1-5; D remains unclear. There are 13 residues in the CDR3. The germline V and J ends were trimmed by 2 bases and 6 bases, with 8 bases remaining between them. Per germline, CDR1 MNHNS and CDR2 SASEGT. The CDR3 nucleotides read TGTGCCAGCAGTGAAACAGTTGGTCAGCCCCAGCATTTT. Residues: CASSETVGQPQHF.

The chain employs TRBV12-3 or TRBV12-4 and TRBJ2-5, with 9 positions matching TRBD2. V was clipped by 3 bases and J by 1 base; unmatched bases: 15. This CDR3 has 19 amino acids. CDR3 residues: CASSLDGRWLAGLQETQYF. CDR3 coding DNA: TGTGCCAGCAGTTTGGACGGCCGATGGCTAGCGGGGCTCCAAGAGACCCAGTACTTC.

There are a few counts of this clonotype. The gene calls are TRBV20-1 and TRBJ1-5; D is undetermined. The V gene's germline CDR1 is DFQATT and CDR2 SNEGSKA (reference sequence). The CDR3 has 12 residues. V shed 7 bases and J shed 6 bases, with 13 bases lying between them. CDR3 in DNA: TGCAGTGGGTCGGCGGGTAGTCAGCCCCAGCATTTT. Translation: CSGSAGSQPQHF.

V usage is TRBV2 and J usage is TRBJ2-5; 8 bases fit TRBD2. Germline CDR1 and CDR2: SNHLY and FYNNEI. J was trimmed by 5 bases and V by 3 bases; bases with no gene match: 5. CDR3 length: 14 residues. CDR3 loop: CASSDLAGVETQYF. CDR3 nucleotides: TGTGCCAGCAGTGACCTAGCGGGTGTGGAGACCCAGTACTTC.

DNA of the CDR3: TGTGCCAGTAACGACAGGGAGGGGACCCAGTACTTC. Translated: CASNDREGTQYF. This chain joins TRBV19 and TRBJ2-5; the D call may be TRBD1 or TRBD2 (7 bases each). The CDR3 extends over 12 amino acids. CDR1 is LNHDA and CDR2 is SQIVND in the germline V gene (reference sequence). Trimming took off 7 bases at V and 7 bases at J, with 13 bases between the two ends.

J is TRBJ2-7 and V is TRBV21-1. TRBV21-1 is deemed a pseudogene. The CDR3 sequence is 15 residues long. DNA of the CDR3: TGTGCCAGCAGCAAACGACGGCAGCCCTCCTACGAGCAGTACTTC. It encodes CASSKRRQPSYEQYF.

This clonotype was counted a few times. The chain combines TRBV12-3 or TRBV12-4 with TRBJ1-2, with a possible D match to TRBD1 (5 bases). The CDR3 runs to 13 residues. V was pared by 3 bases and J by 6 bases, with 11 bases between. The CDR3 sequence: CASSFIQGDGYTF. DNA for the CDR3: TGTGCCAGCAGTTTTATCCAGGGAGATGGCTACACCTTC.

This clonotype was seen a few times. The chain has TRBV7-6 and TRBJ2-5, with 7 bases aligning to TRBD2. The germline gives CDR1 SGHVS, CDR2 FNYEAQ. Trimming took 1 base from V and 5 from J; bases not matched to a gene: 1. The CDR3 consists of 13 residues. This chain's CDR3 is CASSLVGGETQYF. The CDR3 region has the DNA TGTGCCAGCAGCTTAGTCGGGGGGGAGACCCAGTACTTC. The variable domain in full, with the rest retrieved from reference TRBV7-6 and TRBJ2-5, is GAGVSQSPRYKVTKRGQDVALRCDPISGHVSLYWYRQALGQGPEFLTYFNYEAQQDKSGLPNDRFSAERPEGSISTLTIQRTEQRDSAMYRCASSLVGGETQYFGPGTRLLVL.

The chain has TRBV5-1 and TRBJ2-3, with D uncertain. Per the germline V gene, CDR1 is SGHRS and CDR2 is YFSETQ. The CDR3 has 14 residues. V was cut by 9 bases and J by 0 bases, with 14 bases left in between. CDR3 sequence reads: CAIRRNPSTDTQYF. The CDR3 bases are TGCGCCATCAGGCGGAACCCTAGCACAGATACGCAGTATTTT.

CDR3 region: CATSDLQDGSTDTQYF. Written as DNA, the CDR3 is TGTGCCACCAGTGATTTGCAGGACGGAAGCACAGATACGCAGTATTTT. This chain connects TRBV24-1 to TRBJ2-3; no definite D call. Trimming removed 0 bases at V and 0 bases at J, with 9 bases between. The CDR3 contains 16 residues. Germline V CDR1 and CDR2: KGHDR, SFDVKD.

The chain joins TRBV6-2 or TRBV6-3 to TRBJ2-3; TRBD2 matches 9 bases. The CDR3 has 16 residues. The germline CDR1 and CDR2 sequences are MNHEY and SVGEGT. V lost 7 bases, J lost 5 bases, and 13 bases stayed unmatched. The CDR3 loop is CASKARGRAPGDTQYF. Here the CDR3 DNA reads TGTGCCAGCAAGGCCCGCGGGAGGGCCCCTGGAGATACGCAGTATTTT.

Here the CDR3 DNA reads TGCAGTGCGCCGCCGGCGGGTTGGGCTGAAGCTTTCTTT. Translated, it gives CSAPPAGWAEAFF. This sequence joins TRBV20-1 and TRBJ1-1, with D uncertain. V was clipped by 6 bases and J by 6 bases, with 17 bases between them. The CDR3 is 13 amino acids. Germline V gene data show CDR1 as DFQATT and CDR2 as SNEGSKA (reference sequence).

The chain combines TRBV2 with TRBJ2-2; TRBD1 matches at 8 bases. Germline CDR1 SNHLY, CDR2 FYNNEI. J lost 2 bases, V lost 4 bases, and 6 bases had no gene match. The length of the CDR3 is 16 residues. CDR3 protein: CASSVTGGRNTGELFF. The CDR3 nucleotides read TGTGCCAGCAGTGTCACAGGGGGGCGCAACACCGGGGAGCTGTTTTTT. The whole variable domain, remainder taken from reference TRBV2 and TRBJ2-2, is EPEVTQTPSHQVTQMGQEVILRCVPISNHLYFYWYRQILGQKVEFLVSFYNNEISEKSEIFDDQFSVERPDGSNFTLKIRSTKLEDSAMYFCASSVTGGRNTGELFFGEGSRLTVL.